The 23 T cell receptor beta chains below come from one sample, sequenced in a study of blood T cell repertoires in COVID-19. TCRdb's table, derived via immunoSEQ multiplex PCR, lists solely in-frame clones and lacks some. The sample has around 270,000 clones; around 89% are singletons. Sample: peripheral blood. Receptors originate from a man in his sixties who had recovered from COVID-19.

The chain has TRBV23-1 and TRBJ2-4; a possible D gene is TRBD1 (6 bases). TRBV23-1 is marked as an open reading frame, function uncertain. V was trimmed by 4 bases and J by 9 bases, leaving 13 bases between them. This CDR3 spans 13 amino acids. The CDR3 sequence: CASSPPLQGIQYF. CDR3 DNA sequence: TGCGCCAGCAGTCCCCCCTTACAGGGCATTCAGTACTTC.

The J gene is TRBJ1-2, the V gene TRBV11-2; D unresolved. V gave up 1 base and J gave up 1 base, with 7 bases separating them. The CDR3 has 14 residues. The germline V gene has CDR1 SGHAT and CDR2 FQNNGV. CDR3 bases: TGTGCCAGCAGCTTAGTGAGGGATAACTATGGCTACACCTTC. Residues: CASSLVRDNYGYTF.

The rearrangement uses TRBV5-1 and TRBJ2-1, with 9 bases lining up with TRBD2. The germline CDR1 and CDR2 sequences are SGHRS and YFSETQ. With 4 bases clipped from V and 8 bases from J, the junction kept 10 bases outside the gene matches. CDR3 length: 15 amino acids. The CDR3 sequence is CASSPRGGRFDEQFF. In nucleotides, the CDR3 is TGCGCCAGCAGCCCGCGGGGGGGCCGGTTCGATGAGCAGTTCTTC.

The chain couples TRBV24-1 to TRBJ1-1; TRBD1 matches 11 bases. The CDR3 contains 14 residues. Germline lookup yields CDR1 KGHDR and CDR2 SFDVKD. The trim removed 7 bases at V and 5 bases at J, leaving 5 bases unmatched. In DNA form, the CDR3 reads TGTGCCACCAGACGGACAGGGGGCTCGACTGAAGCTTTCTTT. Translation gives CATRRTGGSTEAFF.

This sequence joins TRBV12-3 or TRBV12-4 and TRBJ1-1; a weak D match, TRBD1 (6 bases). CDR3 size: 13 residues. V was pared by 7 bases and J by 4 bases, with 13 bases between. The CDR3: CASTDRTVTEAFF. The DNA of the CDR3 is TGTGCCAGCACCGACCGGACAGTCACTGAAGCTTTCTTT.

The rearrangement links TRBV27 to TRBJ2-6, with no clear D. Germline V gives CDR1 MNHEY, CDR2 SMNVEV (reference sequence). Trimming left V 6 bases short and J 3 bases short, with 18 bases between. This CDR3 contains 17 residues. The CDR3 bases are TGTGCCAGCAGGCTTACACCCTTCGCAAATGGGGCCAACGTCCTGACTTTC. The encoded protein is CASRLTPFANGANVLTF. Using reference TRBV27 and TRBJ2-6 for the parts outside the CDR3, the full variable domain is EAQVTQNPRYLITVTGKKLTVTCSQNMNHEYMSWYRQDPGLGLRQIYYSMNVEVTDKGDVPEGYKVSRKEKRNFPLILESPSPNQTSLYFCASRLTPFANGANVLTFGAGSRLTVL.

The chain couples TRBV30 to TRBJ2-5, with TRBD2 matching 13 bases. CDR1 is GTSNPN, CDR2 SVGIG, per germline (reference sequence). The V gene end was trimmed by 1 base and the J gene end by 5 bases; junction bases not matched to a gene: 1. The CDR3 is 14 residues long. The CDR3 here is CAWSATSGGETQYF. The CDR3 region has the DNA TGTGCCTGGAGTGCGACTAGCGGGGGGGAGACCCAGTACTTC.

This clone was seen more than once but under ten times. The chain uses TRBV2 and TRBJ1-1; D gene ambiguous. V was trimmed by 1 base and J by 4 bases, leaving 10 bases between them. The germline CDR1 and CDR2 sequences are SNHLY and FYNNEI. The CDR3 sequence is 14 residues long. CDR3 amino acids: CASSEERAGTEAFF. CDR3 nucleotides: TGTGCCAGCAGTGAAGAGAGGGCGGGCACTGAAGCTTTCTTT.

The rearrangement joins TRBV11-3 to TRBJ1-2; D is perhaps TRBD1 (6 bases). The V gene lost 5 bases and the J gene lost 0 bases, with 16 bases spanning the gap. The germline V gene has CDR1 SGHNT and CDR2 YENEEA. The CDR3 loop spans 16 amino acids. The CDR3 loop reads CASSSHRDIPNYGYTF. CDR3 sequence (DNA): TGTGCCAGCAGCAGCCACCGGGACATACCTAACTATGGCTACACCTTC.

The J gene is TRBJ2-7, the V gene TRBV29-1; the match to TRBD1 covers 8 bases. The J segment lost 3 bases and the V segment lost 4 bases, leaving 5 bases of the junction unmatched. Germline V gene data show CDR1 as SQVTM and CDR2 as ANQGSEA. The CDR3 covers 13 residues. CDR3 amino acids: CSVGQGAYYEQYF. In nucleotides, the CDR3 is TGCAGCGTTGGCCAGGGGGCCTACTACGAGCAGTACTTC.

The V gene is TRBV19, the J gene TRBJ2-7; maybe TRBD1 (5 bases). Trimming removed 6 bases at V and 8 bases at J, with 14 bases between. CDR1 and CDR2 from the germline V gene are LNHDA and SQIVND (reference sequence). The CDR3 runs 12 residues. Here the CDR3 reads CASRGHQGKQYF. The CDR3 nucleotides read TGTGCCAGTAGGGGTCACCAGGGCAAGCAGTACTTC. The full variable domain, completed using reference TRBV19 and TRBJ2-7, is DGGITQSPKYLFRKEGQNVTLSCEQNLNHDAMYWYRQDPGQGLRLIYYSQIVNDFQKGDIAEGYSVSREKKESFPLTVTSAQKNPTAFYLCASRGHQGKQYFGPGTRLTVT.

The V gene is TRBV2, the J gene TRBJ2-7, with 7 bases matching TRBD1. Germline assignment: CDR1 SNHLY and CDR2 FYNNEI. Germline trimming cut 6 bases from V and 5 bases from J; bases unmatched to any gene: 4. The CDR3 covers 12 residues. Here the CDR3 DNA reads TGTGCCAGCAGGGACAGGAACCACGAGCAGTACTTC. Protein product: CASRDRNHEQYF.

In its sample, this clone was seen once. This chain joins TRBV6-2 or TRBV6-3 and TRBJ1-5, with 8 bases aligning to TRBD1. V dropped 6 bases and J dropped 6; count of bases not matched to a gene: 4. This CDR3 spans 13 amino acids. Germline V gene data show CDR1 as MNHEY and CDR2 as SVGEGT. CDR3 loop: CASSRGQVQPQHF. In DNA, the CDR3 is TGTGCCAGCAGCAGGGGGCAGGTTCAGCCCCAGCATTTT.

The chain combines TRBV12-3 or TRBV12-4 with TRBJ2-5, with a weak D call TRBD2 (6 bases). V lost 10 bases and J 1 base, leaving 10 bases between the germline ends. The length of the CDR3 is 12 residues. CDR3 sequence: CATTGVQETQYF. CDR3 bases: TGTGCCACCACGGGAGTCCAAGAGACCCAGTACTTC.

CDR3 sequence reads: CARGRVSLNTEAFF. CDR3 sequence (DNA): TGTGCCAGGGGCAGGGTTAGCTTGAACACTGAAGCTTTCTTT. This chain connects TRBV6-5 to TRBJ1-1; tentative D call: TRBD1 (5 bases). The CDR3 has 14 amino acids. Germline assignment: CDR1 MNHEY and CDR2 SVGAGI. Trimming removed 9 bases at V and 0 bases at J, with 14 bases between.

The V gene is TRBV11-2, the J gene TRBJ1-4, with D perhaps TRBD1 (6 bases). V shed 5 bases and J shed 0 bases, with 10 bases lying between them. There are 15 residues in the CDR3. The V gene's germline CDR1 is SGHAT and CDR2 FQNNGV. The CDR3 DNA follows: TGTGCCAGCAGCATCGAGGGGGCAACTAATGAAAAACTGTTTTTT. This codes for CASSIEGATNEKLFF.

This chain connects TRBV6-6 to TRBJ1-3, with D possibly matching TRBD1 (6 bases). The CDR3 is 15 amino acids. Trimming left V 5 bases short and J 3 bases short, with 14 bases between. Germline CDR1 and CDR2: MNHNY and SVGAGI (reference sequence). The CDR3 here is CASSISPGVGNTIYF. DNA for the CDR3: TGTGCCAGCAGTATTAGCCCAGGGGTTGGAAACACCATATATTTT.

The J gene is TRBJ2-1, the V gene TRBV21-1; no check of the table's D call, TRBD2, against the DNA was made. TRBV21-1 is given as a pseudogene. The CDR3 contains 19 residues. The CDR3 DNA reads TGTGCCAGCAGCAACCTCCGGGGATACGGGACTAGCGGGGACAATGAGCAGTTCTTC. Its translation is CASSNLRGYGTSGDNEQFF.

The rearrangement joins TRBV5-6 to TRBJ2-4; D not resolved. CDR1 SGHDT and CDR2 YYEEEE come from the germline V gene. The length of the CDR3 is 11 residues. Trimming left V 8 bases short and J 1 base short, with 4 bases between. The CDR3 reads CARQAKNIQYF. CDR3 sequence (DNA): TGTGCCAGGCAGGCCAAAAACATTCAGTACTTC.

The chain's CDR3 is CASSLSDRGLYNEQFF. CDR3 bases: TGTGCCAGCAGTTTATCGGACAGGGGGCTCTACAATGAGCAGTTCTTC. The chain recombines TRBV27 with TRBJ2-1; 11 nucleotides align to TRBD1. CDR1 and CDR2 from the germline V gene are MNHEY and SMNVEV (reference sequence). Losses at the gene ends were 0 bases for V and 3 bases for J; bases not matched to a gene: 1. CDR3 length: 16 amino acids.

CDR3 nucleotide sequence: TGTGCCAGCAGCCGTCAGGGGTCGGGCACAGATACGCAGTATTTT. It encodes CASSRQGSGTDTQYF. V gene TRBV3-1 (or the pseudogene TRBV3-2) combines with J gene TRBJ2-3, with D perhaps TRBD1 (6 bases). V was trimmed by 4 bases and J by 1 base, leaving 12 bases between them. Germline V gene sequence: CDR1 LGHDT, CDR2 YNNKEL (reference sequence). The CDR3 loop spans 15 amino acids.

This rearrangement joins TRBV5-5 to TRBJ1-1, with D perhaps TRBD1 (6 bases). This CDR3 has 14 amino acids. Germline CDR1 SGHKS, CDR2 YYEKEE (reference sequence). Between the trimmed V and J ends, which lost 4 bases and 2 bases, there was a span of 12 bases. CDR3 bases: TGTGCCAGCAGCCCCGGACAGACCAACACTGAAGCTTTCTTT. Its protein is CASSPGQTNTEAFF.

The V and J genes are TRBV3-1 (or the pseudogene TRBV3-2) and TRBJ1-5; D unclear. Germline loops: CDR1 LGHDT, CDR2 YNNKEL (reference sequence). The length of the CDR3 is 14 residues. V dropped 4 bases and J dropped 4 bases, with 11 bases sitting between them. The CDR3 is CASSPQVGNQPQHF. Here the CDR3 DNA reads TGTGCCAGCAGCCCCCAGGTGGGTAATCAGCCCCAGCATTTT.